This TCR beta chain was retrieved from a study of cytomegalovirus exposure and HLA in healthy donors. Study information: Out of a few hundred genotyped donors, 81% belonged to the Caucasian-associated ancestry cluster. Study-level points and caveats: A later analysis found most CMV-associated TCR beta chains apparently HLA-restricted. An Asian-associated ancestry cluster reportedly showed fewer N-insertions than the roughly 670-donor mean in a later analysis. For most subjects, TCR beta sequences were reported to predict HLA-A and HLA-B alleles with accuracy.

The PCR was carried out with 60 Vbeta primers and 13 Jbeta primers. Generated by immunoSEQ multiplex PCR, the TCRdb table keeps only in-frame clones and is missing some. Of about 130,000 clones in the sample, around 82% were seen once. This CDR3 spans 16 amino acids. In germline, CDR1 is SGHDT, CDR2 YYEEEE. Trimming at V came to 4 bases and at J to 0 bases, leaving 4 bases not matched to a gene. Of note for this clone: What it recognizes is unknown.

V gene TRBV5-6 combines with J gene TRBJ1-5; TRBD1 aligns across 10 bases. The receptor's source is a man between 25 and 39 years old in good health and CMV-seropositive. Sequenced input: PBMCs. CDR3 nucleotide sequence: TGTGCCAGCAGCCCGGGGACAGGGGATAGCAATCAGCCCCAGCATTTT. Translation: CASSPGTGDSNQPQHF. Full variable domain (outside the CDR3, taken from reference TRBV5-6 and TRBJ1-5): DAGVTQSPTHLIKTRGQQVTLRCSPKSGHDTVSWYQQALGQGPQFIFQYYEEEERQRGNFPDRFSGHQFPNYSSELNVNALLLGDSALYLCASSPGTGDSNQPQHFGDGTRLSIL.